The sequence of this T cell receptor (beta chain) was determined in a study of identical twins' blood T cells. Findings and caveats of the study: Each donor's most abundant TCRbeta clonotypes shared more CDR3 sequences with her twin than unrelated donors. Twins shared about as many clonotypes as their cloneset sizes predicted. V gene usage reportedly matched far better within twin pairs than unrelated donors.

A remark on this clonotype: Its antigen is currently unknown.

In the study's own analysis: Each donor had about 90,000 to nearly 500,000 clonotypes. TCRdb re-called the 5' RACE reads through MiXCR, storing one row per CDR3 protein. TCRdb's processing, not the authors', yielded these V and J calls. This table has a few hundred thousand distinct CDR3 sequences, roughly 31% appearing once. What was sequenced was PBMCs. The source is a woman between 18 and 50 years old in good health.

CDR3 amino acids: CASSRTGFEGGYTF. In nucleotides, the CDR3 is TGTGCCAGCAGCCGGACGGGATTCGAGGGTGGCTACACCTTC. The chain couples TRBV3-1 to TRBJ1-2; no firm D call. The ends were cut back, 4 bases at V and 7 bases at J, with 16 bases in the middle. CDR3 length: 14 amino acids. From germline, CDR1 is LGHDT and CDR2 YNNKEL (reference sequence).